A selection of T cell receptor delta chains follows, all from one sample in a study of gamma-delta T cells after stem cell transplantation. TCRdb called clones from the RT-PCR reads again using CATT. The sample yields about 2,000 delta-chain clones, 6.3% seen once. Sample: gamma-delta T cells. The receptor set was obtained from a human donor. It is not recorded whose cells these are; they may come from a transplant donor. Both conserved end residues are part of each CDR3. Fields, in order: V gene, J gene, clone size, CDR3 protein. The listing skips clone size in some rows; elsewhere it reads once, few, many or a size class.

v_gene: TRDV2
j_gene: TRDJ1
abundance: medium-sized
CDR3aa: CACDTVGGYPYTDKLIF

v_gene: TRDV2
j_gene: TRDJ3
abundance: large
CDR3aa: CACDSVRRRDSGGYAWDTRQMFF

v_gene: TRDV2
j_gene: TRDJ1
abundance: large
CDR3aa: CACDTVWGRGDKLIF

v_gene: TRDV2
j_gene: TRDJ1
abundance: NA
CDR3aa: CACDTVVGDFEGDKLIF

v_gene: TRDV2
j_gene: TRDJ1
abundance: NA
CDR3aa: CACDTLFAFVLGDRGTAKLIF

v_gene: TRDV2
j_gene: TRDJ1
abundance: few
CDR3aa: CACDTIAQRYTDKLIF

v_gene: TRDV2
j_gene: TRDJ1
abundance: few
CDR3aa: CACEDLKKLGDHDKLIF

v_gene: TRDV2
j_gene: TRDJ1
abundance: few
CDR3aa: CACDVLGDSAYTDKLIF

v_gene: TRDV2
j_gene: TRDJ1
abundance: NA
CDR3aa: CACDSLLGDKRIF

v_gene: TRDV2
j_gene: TRDJ1
abundance: medium-sized
CDR3aa: CACDPLALGVYTDKLIF

v_gene: TRDV2
j_gene: TRDJ1
abundance: NA
CDR3aa: CACDTPFLLGDTGTDKLIF

v_gene: TRDV2
j_gene: TRDJ1
abundance: medium-sized
CDR3aa: CACDPVLGEGYTDKLIF

v_gene: TRDV2
j_gene: TRDJ1
abundance: medium-sized
CDR3aa: CACDVLLGDYTDKLIF

v_gene: TRDV2
j_gene: TRDJ1
abundance: medium-sized
CDR3aa: CACDPLGDSTSPKDTDKLIF

v_gene: TRDV2
j_gene: TRDJ1
abundance: medium-sized
CDR3aa: CACDTLTGGPMNTDKLIF

v_gene: TRDV2
j_gene: TRDJ1
abundance: hyperexpanded
CDR3aa: CACDLVLGDNNAPYTDKLIF

v_gene: TRDV2
j_gene: TRDJ1
abundance: medium-sized
CDR3aa: CACDTVGGNTDKLIF

v_gene: TRDV2
j_gene: TRDJ1
abundance: medium-sized
CDR3aa: CACSLMGVQTYDKLIF

v_gene: TRDV2
j_gene: TRDJ2
abundance: medium-sized
CDR3aa: CACDAILGDTRVRVTAQLFF

v_gene: TRDV2
j_gene: TRDJ1
abundance: medium-sized
CDR3aa: CACDTVGKVDKLIF

v_gene: TRDV1
j_gene: TRDJ1
abundance: few
CDR3aa: CALGPSPGGATYWGIRPDKLIF

v_gene: TRDV2
j_gene: TRDJ1
abundance: medium-sized
CDR3aa: CACDTLGDLADKLIF

v_gene: TRDV2
j_gene: TRDJ1
abundance: NA
CDR3aa: CACDSLLGDTSDKLIF

v_gene: TRDV2
j_gene: TRDJ3
abundance: medium-sized
CDR3aa: CACDTATGSWDTRQMFF

v_gene: TRDV2
j_gene: TRDJ1
abundance: medium-sized
CDR3aa: CACESVQMGVDDKLIF

v_gene: TRDV2
j_gene: TRDJ1
abundance: medium-sized
CDR3aa: CACDTLKGGTERYTDKLIF

v_gene: TRDV2
j_gene: TRDJ3
abundance: medium-sized
CDR3aa: CACDPILGDTPTSPWDTRQMFF

v_gene: TRDV2
j_gene: TRDJ1
abundance: NA
CDR3aa: CACGTAIGGYAEKKLIF

v_gene: TRDV2
j_gene: TRDJ1
abundance: few
CDR3aa: CACDRLGDTYKLIF